Following are 13 T cell receptor beta chains from one sample sequenced in a study of cytotoxic CD8 clonotypes in ibrutinib-treated CLL. Repertoires were generated with immunoSEQ multiplex PCR, while TCRdb's copy carries only in-frame clones and drops some. Of 150,000 to 200,000 clones listed, 72% were seen once; the top ten hold 13%. The sequences come from PBMCs, collected after 24 months of ibrutinib treatment. The receptors here all came from a human donor with chronic lymphocytic leukemia.

This clone showed up just a few times. The chain has TRBV2 and TRBJ1-1, with D hard to call. V was shortened by 0 bases and J by 10 bases, with 12 bases between the two germline ends. Germline CDR1 and CDR2: SNHLY and FYNNEI. The CDR3 covers 13 residues. Here the CDR3 reads CASSEAPAGSAFF. CDR3 DNA: TGTGCCAGCAGTGAAGCGCCTGCAGGATCAGCTTTCTTT.

The chain employs TRBV7-2 and TRBJ2-7, with 8 bases lining up with TRBD2. CDR1 and CDR2 (germline): SGHTA, FQGNSA. The CDR3 covers 15 residues. Losses at the gene ends were 1 base for V and 2 bases for J; bases not matched to a gene: 4. CDR3 nucleotides: TGTGCCAGCAGCTTAGTACTAGCGGCTACCTACGAGCAGTACTTC. Translated: CASSLVLAATYEQYF.

This clone showed up just a few times. The chain couples TRBV18 to TRBJ2-7; D ambiguous. The germline V and J ends were trimmed by 5 bases and 1 base, with 9 bases remaining between them. In germline, CDR1 is KGHSH, CDR2 LQKENI. The CDR3 spans 13 residues. CDR3 sequence reads: CASSSGLSYEQYF. Here the CDR3 DNA reads TGTGCCAGCTCATCGGGCCTATCCTACGAGCAGTACTTC.

The chain uses TRBV7-2 and TRBJ2-7; TRBD2 agrees at 9 bases. Germline values: CDR1 SGHTA, CDR2 FQGNSA. The CDR3 runs 15 residues. After removal of 2 bases from V and 6 bases from J, the junction contained 8 bases not matched to a gene. The CDR3 DNA follows: TGTGCCAGCAGCTTACGGACTAGCGTTTCTAGCGAGCAGTACTTC. Encoded protein: CASSLRTSVSSEQYF.

In its sample, this clone was seen a few times. This sequence joins TRBV6-6 and TRBJ1-1; D is uncertain. Per the germline V gene, CDR1 is MNHNY and CDR2 is SVGAGI (reference sequence). V was clipped by 6 bases and J by 3 bases, with 11 bases between them. The CDR3 loop spans 13 amino acids. CDR3 loop: CASSTTGYTEAFF. DNA for the CDR3: TGTGCCAGCAGCACAACCGGGTACACTGAAGCTTTCTTT.

V usage is TRBV9 and J usage is TRBJ2-2; TRBD1 matches at 10 bases. The CDR3 is 17 amino acids. After removal of 4 bases from V and 5 bases from J, the junction contained 11 bases not matched to a gene. The germline CDR1 and CDR2 sequences are SGDLS and YYNGEE. CDR3 nucleotide sequence: TGTGCCAGCAGCATCAAAGGACAGGGGGTTTCTACCGGGGAGCTGTTTTTT. Translation: CASSIKGQGVSTGELFF.

V gene TRBV4-1 combines with J gene TRBJ1-5; possibly TRBD1 for D (5 bases). This CDR3 comprises 15 residues. Germline V gene sequence: CDR1 MGHRA, CDR2 YSYEKL. Trimming left V 1 base short and J 0 bases short, with 7 bases between. CDR3 sequence reads: CASSQGTPSNQPQHF. The CDR3 DNA follows: TGCGCCAGCAGCCAAGGGACACCTAGCAATCAGCCCCAGCATTTT.

This clone has a handful of counts. J is TRBJ1-2 and V is TRBV29-1; TRBD1 is a possible D gene (5 bases). V lost 4 bases and J lost 2, with 8 bases in between. The CDR3 totals 12 residues. Germline CDR1 SQVTM, CDR2 ANQGSEA. The DNA for the CDR3 is TGCAGCGTTGTCGGGGCGAACTATGGCTACACCTTC. As protein: CSVVGANYGYTF.

This clone was detected only once. V and J are TRBV21-1 and TRBJ2-1; TRBD2 reflects the table's D call only, with no check against the DNA. TRBV21-1 is a recognized pseudogene. The CDR3 spans 12 residues. The CDR3 nucleotides read TGTGCCAGCAGCAATTCTTTGAATGAGCAGTTCTTC. It translates to CASSNSLNEQFF.

The J gene is TRBJ1-1, the V gene TRBV7-3; no firm D call. V lost 1 base and J lost 3, with 6 bases in between. The CDR3 runs to 13 residues. The germline gives CDR1 SGHTA, CDR2 FQGTGA. CDR3 protein: CASSLSRDTEAFF. The DNA for the CDR3 is TGTGCCAGCAGCTTAAGCCGGGACACTGAAGCTTTCTTT.

The V call is TRBV4-2, the J call TRBJ1-2; D unclear. CDR1 is LGHNA and CDR2 is YNFKEQ in the germline V gene. The CDR3 sequence is 15 residues long. V lost 1 base to trimming and J lost 0 bases, with 9 bases between them. In DNA, the CDR3 is TGTGCCAGCAGCCAAGGGCAACCATCTAACTATGGCTACACCTTC. It yields the protein CASSQGQPSNYGYTF.

This clone was detected ten times or more. This sequence joins TRBV19 and TRBJ2-3, with D tentatively TRBD1 or TRBD2 (6 bases each). The germline gives CDR1 LNHDA, CDR2 SQIVND (reference sequence). V lost 7 bases, J lost 1 base, and 18 bases lay in between. The CDR3 contains 16 residues. The DNA for the CDR3 is TGTGCCAGTAAGATGGGGGTAAGGGGGGGCACAGATACGCAGTATTTT. This codes for CASKMGVRGGTDTQYF.

The genes are TRBV5-6 and TRBJ2-5; 14 bases agree with TRBD2. This CDR3 spans 16 amino acids. Germline values: CDR1 SGHDT, CDR2 YYEEEE. The trim removed 4 bases at V and 2 bases at J, leaving 4 bases unmatched. The CDR3 DNA follows: TGTGCCAGCAGCACGGGACTAGCGGGGGATCAAGAGACCCAGTACTTC. This translates into CASSTGLAGDQETQYF.